This T cell receptor (beta chain) stems from a study of PD-L1 blockade in urothelial cancer. Study-level results: Tumor-associated clones in the blood of durable-benefit patients grew more at 3 weeks.

Assay used: immunoSEQ multiplex PCR; TCRdb lists only in-frame clones, some missing. The sample has more than 60,000 clones, about nine tenths seen once; the top ten hold about 10%. Trimming pared 5 bases from V and 4 bases from J, leaving 15 bases between. The germline CDR1 and CDR2 sequences are SGHTA and FQGNSA. The CDR3 is 15 amino acids. Regarding this clone: Its matching antigen is unknown.

Time point in this sample: peripheral blood 6 weeks after treatment start. This receptor was taken from a man in his sixties with urothelial cancer. The sequencing here drew on PBMCs, taken around atezolizumab (anti-PD-L1) treatment. The gene calls are TRBV7-2 and TRBJ1-3; a weak D match, TRBD1 (6 bases). This CDR3 reads CASSVTPGAGNTIYF. CDR3 in DNA: TGTGCCAGCAGCGTAACCCCAGGGGCAGGAAACACCATATATTTT. Full variable domain (remainder filled in from reference TRBV7-2 and TRBJ1-3): GAGVSQSPSNKVTEKGKDVELRCDPISGHTALYWYRQSLGQGLEFLIYFQGNSAPDKSGLPSDRFSAERTGGSVSTLTIQRTQQEDSAVYLCASSVTPGAGNTIYFGEGSWLTVV.